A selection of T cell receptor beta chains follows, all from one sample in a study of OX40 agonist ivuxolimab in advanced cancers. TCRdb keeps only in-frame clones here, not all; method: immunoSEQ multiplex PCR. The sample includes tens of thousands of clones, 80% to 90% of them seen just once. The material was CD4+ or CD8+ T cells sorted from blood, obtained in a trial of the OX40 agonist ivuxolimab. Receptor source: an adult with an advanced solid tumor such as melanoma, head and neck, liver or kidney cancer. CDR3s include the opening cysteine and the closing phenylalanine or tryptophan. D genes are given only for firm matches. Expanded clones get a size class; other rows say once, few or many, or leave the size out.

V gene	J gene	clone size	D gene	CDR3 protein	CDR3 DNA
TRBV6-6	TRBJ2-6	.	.	CASRVGGSSGANVLTF	TGTGCCAGCAGGGTTGGGGGATCCTCTGGGGCCAACGTCCTGACTTTC
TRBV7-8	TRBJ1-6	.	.	CASSQGGNNSPLHF	TGTGCCAGCAGCCAAGGGGGGAATAATTCACCCCTCCACTTT
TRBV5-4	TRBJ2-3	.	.	CASSLDGTSTDTQYF	TGTGCCAGCAGCTTAGACGGGACTAGCACAGATACGCAGTATTTT
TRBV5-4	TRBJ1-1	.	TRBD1	CASSLVATGDLRTEAFF	TGTGCCAGCAGCTTGGTCGCGACAGGGGATTTAAGGACTGAAGCTTTCTTT
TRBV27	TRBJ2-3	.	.	CASSLSSADTQYF	TGTGCCAGCAGTTTATCATCCGCAGATACGCAGTATTTT
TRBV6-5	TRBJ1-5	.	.	CASSYGSQGPQHF	TGTGCCAGCAGTTACGGGTCACAGGGGCCCCAGCATTTT
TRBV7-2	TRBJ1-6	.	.	CASSSWNNSPLHF	TGTGCCAGCAGCTCCTGGAATAATTCACCCCTCCACTTT
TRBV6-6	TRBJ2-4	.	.	CASSYGGSGNIQYF	TGTGCCAGCAGTTACGGGGGGAGTGGAAACATTCAGTACTTC
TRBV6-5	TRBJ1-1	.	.	CASRANTEAFF	TGTGCCAGCAGAGCGAACACTGAAGCTTTCTTT
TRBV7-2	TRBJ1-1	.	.	CASSPGRDTEAFF	TGTGCCAGCAGCCCAGGACGGGACACTGAAGCTTTCTTT
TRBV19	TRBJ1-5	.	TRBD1	CASSRGQGVDNQPQHF	TGTGCCAGTAGTAGGGGACAGGGAGTTGACAATCAGCCCCAGCATTTT
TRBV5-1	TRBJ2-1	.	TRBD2	CASSLFAAGDLGEQFF	TGCGCCAGCAGCTTGTTCGCAGCGGGGGATCTGGGTGAGCAGTTCTTC
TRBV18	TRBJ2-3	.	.	CASSLSTDTQYF	TGTGCCAGCTCACTCAGCACAGATACGCAGTATTTT
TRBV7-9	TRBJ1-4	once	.	CASSLWGSSNEKLFF	TGTGCCAGCAGCCTATGGGGGTCTTCTAATGAAAAACTGTTTTTT
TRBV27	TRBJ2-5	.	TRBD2	CASSLASGGRRTQYF	TGTGCCAGCAGTTTAGCTAGCGGGGGCCGCAGGACCCAGTACTTC
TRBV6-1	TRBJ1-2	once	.	CASSEPSLGYTF	TGTGCCAGCAGTGAGCCCTCCTTGGGCTACACCTTC
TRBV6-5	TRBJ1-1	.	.	CASSYFGASEAFF	TGTGCCAGCAGTTACTTCGGGGCTTCTGAAGCTTTCTTT
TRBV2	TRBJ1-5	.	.	CASSDWGIDNQPQHF	TGTGCCAGCAGCGACTGGGGGATCGACAATCAGCCCCAGCATTTT
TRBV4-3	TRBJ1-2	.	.	CASSQDGPVSGYTF	TGCGCCAGCAGCCAAGATGGGCCTGTCTCGGGCTACACCTTC
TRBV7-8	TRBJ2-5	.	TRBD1	CASSSIFTRDRVGKTQYF	TGTGCCAGCAGCTCAATATTTACTCGGGACAGGGTGGGGAAGACCCAGTACTTC
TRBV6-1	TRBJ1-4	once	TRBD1	CASEDHRGLREKLFF	TGTGCCAGCGAAGACCACAGGGGACTACGGGAAAAACTGTTTTTT
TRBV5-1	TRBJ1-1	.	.	CASSFGGEILNTEAFF	TGCGCCAGCAGCTTTGGTGGGGAAATCCTCAACACTGAAGCTTTCTTT
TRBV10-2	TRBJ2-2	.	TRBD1	CASSLQGMGPGELFF	TGCGCCAGCAGTTTACAGGGGATGGGACCCGGGGAGCTGTTTTTT
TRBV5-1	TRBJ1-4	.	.	CASSPGGGEEKLFF	TGCGCCAGCAGTCCGGGAGGGGGGGAAGAAAAACTGTTTTTT